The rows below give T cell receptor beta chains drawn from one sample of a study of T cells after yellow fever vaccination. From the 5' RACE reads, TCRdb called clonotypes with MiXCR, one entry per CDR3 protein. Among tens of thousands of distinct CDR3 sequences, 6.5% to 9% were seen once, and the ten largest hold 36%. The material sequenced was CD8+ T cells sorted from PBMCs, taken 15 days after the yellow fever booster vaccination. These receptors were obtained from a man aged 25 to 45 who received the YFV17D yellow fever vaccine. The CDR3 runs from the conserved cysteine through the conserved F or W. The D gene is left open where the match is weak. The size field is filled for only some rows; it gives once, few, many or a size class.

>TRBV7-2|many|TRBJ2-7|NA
TGTGCCAGCAACCCGGACAACTCCTACGAGCAGTACTTC
CASNPDNSYEQYF
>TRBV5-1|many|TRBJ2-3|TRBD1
TGCGCCAGCAGCTTGAGGACAGGGGGCACAGATACGCAGTATTTT
CASSLRTGGTDTQYF
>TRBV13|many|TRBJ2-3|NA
TGTGCCAGCCAGCAGGGGCCTAGCACAGATACGCAGTATTTT
CASQQGPSTDTQYF
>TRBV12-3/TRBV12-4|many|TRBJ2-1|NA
TGTGCCAGCAGTTTGAGTCGGGAATTTAGCGGTGAGCAGTTCTTC
CASSLSREFSGEQFF
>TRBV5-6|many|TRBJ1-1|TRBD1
TGTGCCAGCAGCTTGGGGGCAGGGGGCGAAGCTTTCTTT
CASSLGAGGEAFF
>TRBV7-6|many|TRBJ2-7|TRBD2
TGTGCCAGCAGCCCAAGTTGGACTAGCGGGATGTACGAGCAGTACTTC
CASSPSWTSGMYEQYF
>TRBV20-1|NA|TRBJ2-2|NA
TGCAGTGCTAGAGGGGACGTACCTGACACCGGGGAGCTGTTTTTT
CSARGDVPDTGELFF
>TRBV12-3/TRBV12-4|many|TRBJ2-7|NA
TGTGCCAGCAGGTCCGGTATCTACGAGCAGTACTTC
CASRSGIYEQYF
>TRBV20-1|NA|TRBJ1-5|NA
TGCAGTGCTAGAGCTGCAGAAGGGATAGGATTTTATAGCAATCAGCCCCAGCATTTT
CSARAAEGIGFYSNQPQHF
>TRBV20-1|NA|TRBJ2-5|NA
TGCAGTGCCAAAAATCTAGGAACCCAGTACTTC
CSAKNLGTQYF
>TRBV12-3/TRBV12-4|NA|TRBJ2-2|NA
TGTGCCAGCAGTCCCGATGGGAGTGGGACCGGGGAGCTGTTTTTT
CASSPDGSGTGELFF
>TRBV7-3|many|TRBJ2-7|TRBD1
TGTGCCAGCAGCTTAGGGACAGGGGGCGTCTACGAGCAGTACTTC
CASSLGTGGVYEQYF
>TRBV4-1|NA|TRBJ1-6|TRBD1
TGCGCCAGCAGCCAAGACTTCTCAGGGACAGGGATGTTGGTAGATAATTCACCCCTCCACTTT
CASSQDFSGTGMLVDNSPLHF
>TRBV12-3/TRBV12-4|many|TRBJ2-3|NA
TGTGCCAGCAGCCTCCGGCAGGGGAAGACAGATACGCAGTATTTT
CASSLRQGKTDTQYF
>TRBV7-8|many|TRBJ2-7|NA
TGTGCCAGCAGCTTATACAGGACTACCTACGAGCAGTACTTC
CASSLYRTTYEQYF
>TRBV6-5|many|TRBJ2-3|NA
TGTGCCAGCATCGGACACTGGGGCACAGATACGCAGTATTTT
CASIGHWGTDTQYF
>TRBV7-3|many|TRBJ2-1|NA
TGTGCCAGCAGCCTGACCAATTACAATGAGCAGTTCTTC
CASSLTNYNEQFF